Shown below are 32 T cell receptor beta chains from a single sample sequenced in a study of blood T cell repertoires in COVID-19. Assay: immunoSEQ multiplex PCR; the TCRdb copy retains only in-frame clones and omits some. The sample yields roughly 330,000 clones, nearly 90% seen once. Sequencing input: PBMCs or T cells enriched from blood (not recorded which). The receptors come from a young woman who had recovered from COVID-19.

The rearrangement links TRBV6-5 to TRBJ1-1; tentatively, D is TRBD1 (5 bases). CDR1 and CDR2 (germline): MNHEY, SVGAGI. Trimming took 3 bases from V and 4 from J, leaving 12 bases between them. The CDR3 contains 14 residues. CDR3 in DNA: TGTGCCAGCAGTTATCAGGGACTTGGCACTGAAGCTTTCTTT. Encoded protein: CASSYQGLGTEAFF.

The chain is built from TRBV19 and TRBJ2-7; possibly TRBD1 for D (5 bases). The CDR3 loop spans 13 amino acids. Between the trimmed V and J ends, which lost 4 bases and 3 bases, there was a span of 10 bases. Germline V gene sequence: CDR1 LNHDA, CDR2 SQIVND (reference sequence). The CDR3 coding sequence is TGTGCCAGTAGTAACCAGGGCCGCTACGAGCAGTACTTC. This codes for CASSNQGRYEQYF.

V gene TRBV5-8 combines with J gene TRBJ2-5, with D possibly matching TRBD1 (6 bases). The CDR3 covers 14 residues. Germline CDR1 is SGHTS and CDR2 is YDEGEE. Deletions cut 2 bases from V and 2 bases from J, with 10 bases between. The CDR3 nucleotides read TGTGCCAGCAGCTTCGGACAGACACAAGAGACCCAGTACTTC. It yields the protein CASSFGQTQETQYF.

The chain joins TRBV15 to TRBJ1-4; D possibly corresponds to TRBD1 (5 bases). The V end lost 2 bases, the J end lost 7 bases, and 14 bases lay between the germline ends. CDR1 is LNHNV and CDR2 is YYDKDF in the germline V gene (reference sequence). The CDR3 totals 15 residues. The CDR3 region is CATSRRRGSSEKLFF. CDR3 DNA sequence: TGTGCCACCAGCAGAAGAAGGGGATCGAGTGAAAAACTGTTTTTT.

This sequence joins TRBV9 and TRBJ1-5, with D possibly TRBD1 on 6 matching bases. There are 13 residues in the CDR3. Trimming pared 4 bases from V and 4 bases from J, leaving 9 bases between. CDR1 SGDLS and CDR2 YYNGEE come from the germline V gene. Here the CDR3 DNA reads TGTGCCAGCAGCCCCGACAGGAATCAGCCCCAGCATTTT. Residues: CASSPDRNQPQHF.

The rearrangement joins TRBV7-9 to TRBJ1-2; TRBD1 matches 8 bases. Germline loops: CDR1 SEHNR, CDR2 FQNEAQ (reference sequence). This CDR3 has 16 residues. V lost 0 bases and J lost 4; bases outside the gene matches: 7. CDR3 sequence reads: CASSLAVGTGPYGYTF. DNA for the CDR3: TGTGCCAGCAGCTTAGCGGTGGGGACAGGACCCTATGGCTACACCTTC. Full variable domain (rest looked up from reference TRBV7-9 and TRBJ1-2): DTGVSQNPRHKITKRGQNVTFRCDPISEHNRLYWYRQTLGQGPEFLTYFQNEAQLEKSRLLSDRFSAERPKGSFSTLEIQRTEQGDSAMYLCASSLAVGTGPYGYTFGSGTRLTVV.

CDR3 coding DNA: TGTGCCAGCAGCTCGGGTCCTCAAGAGACCCAGTACTTC. Translating gives CASSSGPQETQYF. The chain joins TRBV5-5 to TRBJ2-5; D is undetermined. There are 13 residues in the CDR3. Trimming took off 3 bases at V and 2 bases at J, with 8 bases between the two ends. Germline CDR1 and CDR2: SGHKS and YYEKEE (reference sequence). The full variable domain, its missing parts supplied by reference TRBV5-5 and TRBJ2-5, is DAGVTQSPTHLIKTRGQQVTLRCSPISGHKSVSWYQQVLGQGPQFIFQYYEKEERGRGNFPDRFSARQFPNYSSELNVNALLLGDSALYLCASSSGPQETQYFGPGTRLLVL.

The chain recombines TRBV27 with TRBJ2-1, with D uncertain. Per germline, CDR1 MNHEY and CDR2 SMNVEV (reference sequence). The CDR3 length is 13 residues. V was shortened by 6 bases and J by 7 bases, with 13 bases between the two germline ends. The CDR3 protein is CASSLTPLNEQFF. CDR3 in DNA: TGTGCCAGCAGCCTGACACCGCTTAATGAGCAGTTCTTC.

The chain uses TRBV7-2 and TRBJ2-5; 9 bases match TRBD2. The germline V gene encodes CDR1 SGHTA and CDR2 FQGNSA. The J segment lost 3 bases and the V segment lost 1 base, leaving 3 bases of the junction unmatched. This CDR3 spans 15 amino acids. In DNA, the CDR3 is TGTGCCAGCAGCTTAGGGCTAGCGGGGAAAGAGACCCAGTACTTC. This encodes CASSLGLAGKETQYF. The full variable domain, in which reference TRBV7-2 and TRBJ2-5 provide the parts outside the CDR3, is GAGVSQSPSNKVTEKGKDVELRCDPISGHTALYWYRQSLGQGLEFLIYFQGNSAPDKSGLPSDRFSAERTGGSVSTLTIQRTQQEDSAVYLCASSLGLAGKETQYFGPGTRLLVL.

Here the CDR3 DNA reads TGTGCCAGCAGCTTAGCTAGAGGGGGTTACACTGAAGCTTTCTTT. Its protein product is CASSLARGGYTEAFF. This chain links TRBV7-8 with TRBJ1-1; the D gene is possibly TRBD1 (6 bases). Germline V gene sequence: CDR1 SGHVS, CDR2 FQNEAQ. CDR3 size: 15 residues. Trimming removed 0 bases at V and 3 bases at J, with 11 bases between.

Points on this clone: The same CDR3 also results from other DNA sequences found in this sample. The rearrangement joins TRBV30 to TRBJ2-7, with D tentatively TRBD2 (5 bases). The germline V gene encodes CDR1 GTSNPN and CDR2 SVGIG (reference sequence). The V end was cut by 0 bases, the J end by 3 bases, with 6 bases between. The CDR3 has 12 amino acids. CDR3 sequence reads: CAWSVRGYEQYF. The CDR3 DNA follows: TGTGCCTGGAGTGTACGGGGCTACGAGCAGTACTTC.

This clone turned up a few times. The chain uses TRBV29-1 and TRBJ1-2; TRBD1 aligns across 10 bases. V was clipped by 4 bases and J by 4 bases; unmatched bases: 18. CDR1 is SQVTM and CDR2 is ANQGSEA in the germline V gene. The length of the CDR3 is 18 residues. In nucleotides, the CDR3 is TGCAGCGTTGGCCCGGGACAGGGGTTTTTCCTAAATCCCTATGGCTACACCTTC. Amino acid sequence: CSVGPGQGFFLNPYGYTF. Looking up the rest from reference TRBV29-1 and TRBJ1-2 gives the full variable domain: SAVISQKPSRDICQRGTSLTIQCQVDSQVTMMFWYRQQPGQSLTLIATANQGSEATYESGFVIDKFPISRPNLTFSTLTVSNMSPEDSSIYLCSVGPGQGFFLNPYGYTFGSGTRLTVV.

A single count supports this clone. The J gene is TRBJ2-2, the V gene TRBV19, with a weak D call TRBD1 (5 bases). The CDR3 is 14 amino acids. Trimming removed 4 bases from V and 7 bases from J, with 13 bases in between. The germline V gene encodes CDR1 LNHDA and CDR2 SQIVND (reference sequence). The CDR3 loop reads CASSKSRAGGELFF. The CDR3 bases are TGTGCCAGTAGTAAGTCCAGGGCTGGCGGGGAGCTGTTTTTT.

V gene TRBV6-4 combines with J gene TRBJ1-1; weak D call: TRBD1 (6 bases). V lost 4 bases to trimming and J lost 1 base, with 10 bases between them. Per germline, CDR1 MRHNA and CDR2 SNTAGT. This CDR3 has 14 amino acids. CDR3 in DNA: TGTGCCAGCAGTGCCAGGGGTTCGAACACTGAAGCTTTCTTT. Protein: CASSARGSNTEAFF.

The genes are TRBV19 and TRBJ1-1; 7 bases are shared with TRBD1. The germline gives CDR1 LNHDA, CDR2 SQIVND (reference sequence). After removal of 8 bases from V and 8 bases from J, the junction contained 11 bases not matched to a gene. The length of the CDR3 is 13 residues. The CDR3 bases are TGTGCCAGTCAGGTTCAGGGGGAGAGGGAAGCTTTCTTT. Its translation: CASQVQGEREAFF.

This clone came up once. This CDR3 reads CASSPEGGGYNEQFF. The CDR3 DNA follows: TGTGCCAGCAGCCCAGAAGGGGGGGGCTACAATGAGCAGTTCTTC. V is TRBV11-3 and J is TRBJ2-1; D is perhaps TRBD2 (7 bases). Trimming cost V 5 bases and J 3 bases, with 14 bases left between them. Germline-derived CDR1 and CDR2 are SGHNT and YENEEA. The CDR3 sequence is 15 residues long.

The chain employs TRBV5-4 and TRBJ1-4, with TRBD1 identical over 7 bases. Per germline, CDR1 SGHNT and CDR2 YYREEE (reference sequence). The CDR3 spans 14 residues. Losses at the gene ends were 3 bases for V and 7 bases for J; bases not matched to a gene: 6. The DNA for the CDR3 is TGTGCCAGCAGCTCAGGGGGATGGGGTGAAAAACTGTTTTTT. Its translation: CASSSGGWGEKLFF.

A few counts support this clone. The chain carries TRBV11-2 and TRBJ2-7; 14 positions match TRBD2. The CDR3 has 16 amino acids. Trimming cost V 5 bases and J 5 bases; bases outside gene matches: 8. Per the germline V gene, CDR1 is SGHAT and CDR2 is FQNNGV. The CDR3 region is CASSPSGLAGGHEQYF. The DNA of the CDR3 is TGTGCCAGCAGCCCCTCAGGACTAGCGGGGGGCCACGAGCAGTACTTC.

Only a few counts were recorded for this clone. The chain couples TRBV6-2 or TRBV6-3 to TRBJ1-1, with a possible D match to TRBD1 (5 bases). There are 14 residues in the CDR3. Germline V lookup: CDR1 MNHEY, CDR2 SVGEGT. V was cut by 4 bases and J by 6 bases, with 15 bases left in between. The CDR3 loop is CASSLMVGGAEAFF. The CDR3 DNA is TGTGCCAGCAGTTTAATGGTTGGGGGGGCTGAAGCTTTCTTT.

This clone appeared a single time. The chain employs TRBV3-1 (or the pseudogene TRBV3-2) and TRBJ1-1; tentatively, D is TRBD1 (6 bases). Germline V gene lookup returns CDR1 LGHDT and CDR2 YNNKEL (reference sequence). The CDR3 loop spans 15 amino acids. Trimming removed 0 bases from V and 1 base from J, with 9 bases in between. In DNA form, the CDR3 reads TGTGCCAGCAGCCAAGAGGACAGTAGGAACACTGAAGCTTTCTTT. This encodes CASSQEDSRNTEAFF.

The CDR3 spells CASSFRDGYGYTF. Here the CDR3 DNA reads TGTGCCAGCAGTTTCCGGGATGGCTATGGCTACACCTTC. The chain has TRBV27 and TRBJ1-2; D is unclear. Germline V gene sequence: CDR1 MNHEY, CDR2 SMNVEV (reference sequence). The CDR3 covers 13 residues. The V gene lost 3 bases and the J gene lost 4 bases, with 9 bases spanning the gap.

The rearrangement joins TRBV6-4 to TRBJ1-1; 9 nucleotides align to TRBD1. Germline V gives CDR1 MRHNA, CDR2 SNTAGT. Trimming took 6 bases from V and 7 from J; bases not matched to a gene: 9. The CDR3 is 14 amino acids. CDR3 bases: TGTGCCAGCAGCCGGGACAGGGCTAGTGGTGAAGCTTTCTTT. It specifies CASSRDRASGEAFF.

The V gene is TRBV30, the J gene TRBJ2-1; D is undetermined. Trimming stripped 0 bases from V and 9 bases from J, with 15 bases between. CDR3 length equals 14 residues. Germline CDR1 is GTSNPN and CDR2 is SVGIG (reference sequence). This chain's CDR3 is CAWSVSYPPGEQFF. The CDR3 bases are TGTGCCTGGAGTGTTAGTTATCCTCCGGGTGAGCAGTTCTTC.

The chain has TRBV2 and TRBJ1-4, with D uncertain. The CDR3 has 16 residues. The V gene lost 7 bases and the J gene lost 8 bases, with 23 bases spanning the gap. The germline V gene has CDR1 SNHLY and CDR2 FYNNEI. In DNA, the CDR3 is TGTGCCAGCACCCCCTCCGGGAGCTTAAGGATAGAAAAACTGTTTTTT. As protein: CASTPSGSLRIEKLFF.

This chain's CDR3 is CASSLGAGENTEAFF. The CDR3 coding sequence is TGTGCCAGCAGCCTGGGGGCAGGGGAGAACACTGAAGCTTTCTTT. The chain uses TRBV3-1 (or the pseudogene TRBV3-2) and TRBJ1-1, with D perhaps TRBD1 (6 bases). CDR1 and CDR2 (germline): LGHDT, YNNKEL (reference sequence). This CDR3 comprises 15 residues. Trimming removed 4 bases at V and 1 base at J, with 13 bases between.

This chain links TRBV18 with TRBJ1-2, with D tentatively TRBD1 (6 bases). This CDR3 has 18 amino acids. Between the trimmed V and J ends, which lost 1 base and 0 bases, there was a span of 18 bases. Per germline, CDR1 KGHSH and CDR2 LQKENI. CDR3 amino acids: CASSPQGQTVIANYGYTF. CDR3 coding DNA: TGTGCCAGCTCACCACAAGGACAGACTGTTATAGCTAACTATGGCTACACCTTC. Supplemented by reference TRBV18 and TRBJ1-2, the full variable domain reads NAGVMQNPRHLVRRRGQEARLRCSPMKGHSHVYWYRQLPEEGLKFMVYLQKENIIDESGMPKERFSAEFPKEGPSILRIQQVVRGDSAAYFCASSPQGQTVIANYGYTFGSGTRLTVV.

The J gene is TRBJ1-1, the V gene TRBV30; D uncertain. This CDR3 is 11 amino acids long. Germline CDR1 and CDR2: GTSNPN and SVGIG (reference sequence). Trimming removed 6 bases from V and 5 bases from J, with 10 bases in between. CDR3 sequence: CACGDWTEAFF. In DNA, the CDR3 is TGTGCCTGCGGGGATTGGACTGAAGCTTTCTTT.

This clone was observed once. The chain links TRBV7-8 to TRBJ2-7, with TRBD2 identical over 8 bases. This CDR3 has 14 amino acids. CDR1 and CDR2 from the germline V gene are SGHVS and FQNEAQ. With V trimmed by 3 bases and J by 6 bases, 7 bases remained unmatched. The CDR3 DNA sequence: TGTGCCAGCAGCTTCGGGACTAGTCCCATCGAGCAGTACTTC. Translated, it gives CASSFGTSPIEQYF.

This clone came up a few times. V is TRBV5-6 and J is TRBJ1-2; D ambiguous. This CDR3 region has 14 residues. The germline V and J ends were trimmed by 5 bases and 4 bases, with 15 bases remaining between them. Germline assignment: CDR1 SGHDT and CDR2 YYEEEE. CDR3 in amino acids: CASRAGIDFYGYTF. The CDR3 DNA follows: TGTGCCAGCAGGGCCGGGATAGATTTCTATGGCTACACCTTC.

On this clone itself: This CDR3 fails to terminate in the conserved phenylalanine or tryptophan, so it likely reflects a read error. DNA for the CDR3: TGTGCCAGCAGTCGGCCAGGGGCCTATGGCTACACCCTC. Its translation is CASSRPGAYGYTL. This sequence joins TRBV27 and TRBJ1-2; TRBD1 is a possible D gene (6 bases). Germline-derived CDR1 and CDR2 are MNHEY and SMNVEV (reference sequence). The CDR3 has 13 residues. V lost 5 bases and J 4 bases, leaving 11 bases between the germline ends.

CDR3 loop: CASSLGPPTGFGSNQPQHF. DNA for the CDR3: TGTGCCAGCAGCTTAGGACCCCCTACAGGGTTTGGCAGCAATCAGCCCCAGCATTTT. This chain connects TRBV7-2 to TRBJ1-5, with a tentative D call TRBD1 (6 bases). CDR3 length: 19 amino acids. Trimming left V 1 base short and J 1 base short, with 20 bases between. In germline, CDR1 is SGHTA, CDR2 FQGNSA.

This clone came up a few times. This chain uses TRBV27 with TRBJ2-7; TRBD2 might be the D (6 bases). Trimming stripped 3 bases from V and 6 bases from J, with 9 bases between. The germline V gene has CDR1 MNHEY and CDR2 SMNVEV (reference sequence). This CDR3 has 12 amino acids. The CDR3 DNA sequence: TGTGCCAGCAGTTTCTCCGGGGGCGAGCAGTACTTC. The encoded protein is CASSFSGGEQYF.